This T cell receptor (beta chain) was captured by sequencing in a study of OX40 agonist ivuxolimab in advanced cancers. Whole-study context: Recorded diagnoses for dose-escalation patients were hepatocellular carcinoma, melanoma, renal cell or head and neck cancer.

About this clone: Its antigen is not identified.

Data came from immunoSEQ multiplex PCR; TCRdb stores just in-frame clones and leaves some out. In the table there are about 150,000 clones, 94% of which are singletons. Broader study findings: Undetermined was the antigen specificity of the expanded peripheral T cells. CD8+ T cells were the subset that, on average, had more expanded clones than CD4+.

The CDR3 is 13 amino acids. From germline, CDR1 is WNHNN and CDR2 SYGVQD (reference sequence). Trimming took 6 bases from V and 4 from J; bases not matched to a gene: 3. The starting material was CD4+ or CD8+ T cells sorted from blood, obtained in a trial of the OX40 agonist ivuxolimab. This sequence joins TRBV10-1 and TRBJ2-3; 8 bases are a match to TRBD1. The TCR sequence derives from an adult with an advanced solid tumor such as melanoma, head and neck, liver or kidney cancer. The CDR3 nucleotides read TGCGCCAGCAGCCAGGGGGCCGCAGATACGCAGTATTTT. It translates to CASSQGAADTQYF.